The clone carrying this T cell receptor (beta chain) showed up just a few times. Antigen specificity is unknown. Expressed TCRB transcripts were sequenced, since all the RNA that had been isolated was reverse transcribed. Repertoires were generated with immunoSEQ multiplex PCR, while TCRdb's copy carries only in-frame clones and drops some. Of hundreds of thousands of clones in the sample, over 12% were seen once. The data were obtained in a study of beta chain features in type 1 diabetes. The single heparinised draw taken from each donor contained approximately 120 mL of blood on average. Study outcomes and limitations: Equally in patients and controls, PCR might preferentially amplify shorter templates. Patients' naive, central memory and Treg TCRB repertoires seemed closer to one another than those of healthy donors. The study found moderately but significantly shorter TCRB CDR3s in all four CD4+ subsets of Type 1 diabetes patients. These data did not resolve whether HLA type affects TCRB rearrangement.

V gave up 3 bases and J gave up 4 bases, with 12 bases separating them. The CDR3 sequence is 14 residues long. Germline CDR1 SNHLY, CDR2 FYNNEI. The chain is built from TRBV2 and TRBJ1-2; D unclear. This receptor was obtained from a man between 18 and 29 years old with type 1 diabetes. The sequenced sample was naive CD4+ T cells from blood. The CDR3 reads CASSEGGSRYGYTF. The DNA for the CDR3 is TGTGCCAGCAGTGAGGGCGGGAGCCGCTATGGCTACACCTTC.